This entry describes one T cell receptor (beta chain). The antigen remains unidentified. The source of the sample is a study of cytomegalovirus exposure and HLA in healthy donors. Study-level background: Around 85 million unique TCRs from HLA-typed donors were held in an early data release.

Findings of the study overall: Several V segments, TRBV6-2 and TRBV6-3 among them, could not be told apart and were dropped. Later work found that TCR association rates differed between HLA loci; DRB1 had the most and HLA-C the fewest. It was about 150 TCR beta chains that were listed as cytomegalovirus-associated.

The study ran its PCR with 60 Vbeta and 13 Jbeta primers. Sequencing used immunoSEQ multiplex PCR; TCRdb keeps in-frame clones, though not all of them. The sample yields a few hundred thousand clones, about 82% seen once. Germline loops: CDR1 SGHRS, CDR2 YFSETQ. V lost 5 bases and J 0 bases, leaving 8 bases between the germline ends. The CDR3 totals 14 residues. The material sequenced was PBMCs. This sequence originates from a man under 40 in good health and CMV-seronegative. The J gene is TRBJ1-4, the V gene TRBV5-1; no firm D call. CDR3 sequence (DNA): TGCGCCAGCAGGGCCGGGACAACTAATGAAAAACTGTTTTTT. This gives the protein CASRAGTTNEKLFF.